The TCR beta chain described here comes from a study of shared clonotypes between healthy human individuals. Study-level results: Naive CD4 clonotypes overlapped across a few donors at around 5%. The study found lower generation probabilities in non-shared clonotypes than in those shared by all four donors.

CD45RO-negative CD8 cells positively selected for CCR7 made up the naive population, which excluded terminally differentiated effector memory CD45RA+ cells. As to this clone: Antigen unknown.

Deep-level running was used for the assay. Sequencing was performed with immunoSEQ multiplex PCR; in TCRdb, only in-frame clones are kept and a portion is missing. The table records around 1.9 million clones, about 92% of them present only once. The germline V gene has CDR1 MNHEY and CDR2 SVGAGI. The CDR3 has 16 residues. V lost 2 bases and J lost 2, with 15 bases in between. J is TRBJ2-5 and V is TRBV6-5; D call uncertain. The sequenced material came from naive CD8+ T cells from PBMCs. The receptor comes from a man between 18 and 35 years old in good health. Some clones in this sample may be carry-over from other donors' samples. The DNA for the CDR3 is TGTGCCAGCAGTTACGGTTTAAGAGAACTTCAAGAGACCCAGTACTTC. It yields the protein CASSYGLRELQETQYF.